The 32 T cell receptor beta chains reported below all come from one sample, sequenced in a study of cytomegalovirus exposure and HLA in healthy donors. Both 60 Vbeta primers and 13 Jbeta primers went into the PCR. Measured with immunoSEQ multiplex PCR; TCRdb has only the in-frame clones, and not every one. The sample includes 100,000 to 150,000 clones, around 80% of them seen just once. What was sequenced was PBMCs. The origin of the receptors is a woman in her thirties or forties in good health and CMV-seronegative.

This rearrangement joins TRBV7-3 to TRBJ2-2; D is unclear. The CDR3 consists of 14 residues. Trimming took 5 bases from V and 7 from J, leaving 14 bases between them. The germline gives CDR1 SGHTA, CDR2 FQGTGA. CDR3 loop: CASSNSGRRGELFF. As DNA, the CDR3 is TGTGCCAGCAGCAATTCGGGTCGTCGCGGGGAGCTGTTTTTT.

A single count supports this clone. V gene TRBV6-5 combines with J gene TRBJ2-3; TRBD2 matches at 12 bases. The CDR3 contains 15 residues. The V gene end was trimmed by 6 bases and the J gene end by 3 bases; junction bases not matched to a gene: 4. CDR1 and CDR2 from the germline V gene are MNHEY and SVGAGI. The CDR3 is CASRTSGRPTDTQYF. CDR3 nucleotide sequence: TGTGCCAGCAGGACTAGCGGGAGACCGACAGATACGCAGTATTTT.

This clone has only one observation. J is TRBJ2-1 and V is TRBV4-3; tentative D call: TRBD2 (6 bases). The CDR3 consists of 18 residues. CDR1 and CDR2 (germline): LGHNA, YSLEER. V was clipped by 4 bases and J by 3 bases, with 22 bases between them. CDR3 region: CASSRAVGLPAFYNEQFF. In nucleotides, the CDR3 is TGCGCCAGCAGCCGGGCAGTCGGACTACCCGCCTTCTACAATGAGCAGTTCTTC.

This chain connects TRBV29-1 to TRBJ1-2, with 7 nucleotides matching TRBD1. V gave up 3 bases and J gave up 3 bases; unmatched junction bases: 1. CDR1 is SQVTM and CDR2 is ANQGSEA in the germline V gene. The CDR3 spans 12 residues. CDR3 sequence (DNA): TGCAGCGTTGATGGGACAGACTATGGCTACACCTTC. Translated, it gives CSVDGTDYGYTF.

This clone has only one observation. This chain joins TRBV5-6 and TRBJ2-2; 9 bases are a match to TRBD1. The CDR3 is made up of 16 amino acids. Trimming removed 0 bases from V and 5 bases from J; junction bases left unmatched: 5. CDR1 is SGHDT, CDR2 YYEEEE, per germline. The CDR3 here is CASSLAGQGRTGELFF. CDR3 coding DNA: TGTGCCAGCAGCTTGGCGGGACAGGGAAGGACCGGGGAGCTGTTTTTT.

The chain has TRBV5-1 and TRBJ1-5; 12 bases fit TRBD1. The CDR3 totals 17 residues. J lost 2 bases, V lost 4 bases, and 7 bases had no gene match. Germline CDR1 reads SGHRS; CDR2 reads YFSETQ. In nucleotides, the CDR3 is TGCGCCAGCAGCATCGGGACAGGGGGCTACGGCAATCAGCCCCAGCATTTT. Translated: CASSIGTGGYGNQPQHF.

The chain has TRBV28 and TRBJ1-1; tentatively, D is TRBD1 (6 bases). V was clipped by 6 bases and J by 0 bases, with 14 bases between them. This CDR3 has 15 residues. Germline CDR1 reads MDHEN; CDR2 reads SYDVKM. The CDR3 DNA follows: TGTGCCAGCAGACCCGAGGGACAATTGAACACTGAAGCTTTCTTT. It codes for CASRPEGQLNTEAFF.

This clone was seen only a few times. This specimen includes other DNA sequences encoding the same CDR3. This chain links TRBV5-6 with TRBJ1-3; TRBD1 agrees at 8 bases. CDR3 size: 15 residues. Germline-derived CDR1 and CDR2 are SGHDT and YYEEEE. After removal of 0 bases from V and 1 base from J, the junction contained 0 bases not matched to a gene. CDR3 in amino acids: CASSLGTGSGNTIYF. The CDR3 DNA follows: TGTGCCAGCAGCTTGGGGACAGGGTCTGGAAACACCATATATTTT.

In its sample, this clone was seen a few times. The chain joins TRBV6-1 to TRBJ2-2; 11 nucleotides align to TRBD2. From germline, CDR1 is MNHNS and CDR2 SASEGT. Germline trimming cut 4 bases from V and 1 base from J; bases unmatched to any gene: 5. The CDR3 runs to 17 residues. DNA for the CDR3: TGTGCCAGCAGTGGGGTAGCGGGGGGGTGGAACACCGGGGAGCTGTTTTTT. It translates to CASSGVAGGWNTGELFF.

J is TRBJ1-1 and V is TRBV6-5; perhaps TRBD1 as D (5 bases). Germline V gene sequence: CDR1 MNHEY, CDR2 SVGAGI. With 2 bases removed from V and 3 bases from J, the gap between germline ends came to 7 bases. The CDR3 length is 13 residues. In DNA, the CDR3 is TGTGCCAGCAGTTACCGGGGGTACACTGAAGCTTTCTTT. Translated, it gives CASSYRGYTEAFF.

This clone appeared a single time. The gene calls are TRBV7-2 and TRBJ1-1; a weak D match, TRBD1 (5 bases). Trimming stripped 3 bases from V and 1 base from J, with 9 bases between. This CDR3 is built from 14 residues. Germline V gene lookup returns CDR1 SGHTA and CDR2 FQGNSA. Written as DNA, the CDR3 is TGTGCCAGCAGCTTGGGGCGGACGAACACTGAAGCTTTCTTT. It yields the protein CASSLGRTNTEAFF.

The rearrangement joins TRBV29-1 to TRBJ2-3, with 7 bases lining up with TRBD2. The junction had 3 bases not matched to a gene; V was cut back by 3 bases and J by 3 bases. Germline V gene lookup returns CDR1 SQVTM and CDR2 ANQGSEA. The CDR3 has 13 residues. The CDR3 spells CSVDAGVTDTQYF. Written as DNA, the CDR3 is TGCAGCGTTGACGCGGGAGTAACAGATACGCAGTATTTT.

The chain is built from TRBV7-9 and TRBJ2-7, with TRBD2 matching 15 bases. V shed 5 bases, J shed 3 bases, and the junction held 11 bases outside the gene matches. The CDR3 runs 18 residues. Germline loops: CDR1 SEHNR, CDR2 FQNEAQ (reference sequence). The chain's CDR3 is CASSPLGTSGRLFYEQYF. CDR3 nucleotide sequence: TGTGCCAGCAGCCCTTTAGGGACTAGCGGGAGGTTATTCTACGAGCAGTACTTC. Filled out from reference TRBV7-9 and TRBJ2-7, the complete variable domain reads DTGVSQNPRHKITKRGQNVTFRCDPISEHNRLYWYRQTLGQGPEFLTYFQNEAQLEKSRLLSDRFSAERPKGSFSTLEIQRTEQGDSAMYLCASSPLGTSGRLFYEQYFGPGTRLTVT.

The CDR3 sequence: CASRIGREETIYF. The CDR3 bases are TGTGCCAGCAGGATTGGTCGGGAGGAAACCATATATTTT. V usage is TRBV28 and J usage is TRBJ1-3; no firm D call. Germline V gives CDR1 MDHEN, CDR2 SYDVKM. This CDR3 is built from 13 residues. V shed 6 bases and J shed 10 bases, with 16 bases lying between them.

V gene TRBV2 combines with J gene TRBJ2-7; the D is unclear. CDR3 length: 13 residues. Germline CDR1 SNHLY, CDR2 FYNNEI. Trimming stripped 3 bases from V and 3 bases from J, with 9 bases between. CDR3 bases: TGTGCCAGCAGTGACTCTATCCGCTACGAGCAGTACTTC. Translating it yields CASSDSIRYEQYF.

This chain joins TRBV7-8 and TRBJ2-7; tentative D call: TRBD2 (6 bases). The length of the CDR3 is 15 residues. The V end was cut by 0 bases, the J end by 2 bases, with 11 bases between. Germline CDR1 SGHVS, CDR2 FQNEAQ. The CDR3 loop is CASSLASGGTYEQYF. The CDR3 region has the DNA TGTGCCAGCAGCTTAGCTAGCGGAGGGACCTACGAGCAGTACTTC.

In its sample, this clone was seen once. The chain carries TRBV7-9 and TRBJ1-1, with D unclear. V lost 8 bases and J lost 1, with 23 bases in between. There are 17 residues in the CDR3. Per germline, CDR1 SEHNR and CDR2 FQNEAQ (reference sequence). The CDR3 is CASRSLVARLSNTEAFF. CDR3 DNA sequence: TGTGCCAGCCGCTCCTTGGTGGCCAGACTTTCGAACACTGAAGCTTTCTTT.

This chain connects TRBV4-3 to TRBJ2-2; no reliable D call. V was clipped by 0 bases and J by 2 bases, with 16 bases between them. Germline V gene sequence: CDR1 LGHNA, CDR2 YSLEER. The CDR3 contains 18 residues. This CDR3 is CASSQDEVALYNTGELFF. CDR3 coding DNA: TGCGCCAGCAGCCAAGATGAGGTCGCTTTATATAACACCGGGGAGCTGTTTTTT.

The V and J genes are TRBV7-9 and TRBJ2-1; 9 nucleotides agree with TRBD2. Germline V gene lookup returns CDR1 SEHNR and CDR2 FQNEAQ (reference sequence). V dropped 7 bases and J dropped 2; count of bases not matched to a gene: 9. The CDR3 length is 16 residues. CDR3 protein: CASIRGGLAPYNEQFF. The CDR3 coding sequence is TGTGCCAGCATTCGGGGGGGACTAGCACCCTACAATGAGCAGTTCTTC.

The chain is built from TRBV6-5 and TRBJ1-2, with 8 bases lining up with TRBD1. Germline trimming cut 4 bases from V and 4 bases from J; bases unmatched to any gene: 11. The CDR3 sequence is 16 residues long. Germline lookup yields CDR1 MNHEY and CDR2 SVGAGI. The CDR3 protein is CASSSDRQGRFYGYTF. CDR3 coding DNA: TGTGCCAGCAGTTCCGATCGACAGGGGCGCTTCTATGGCTACACCTTC.

The chain employs TRBV6-5 and TRBJ1-1; the D gene is possibly TRBD1 (5 bases). Trimming removed 5 bases at V and 3 bases at J, with 10 bases between. The CDR3 runs to 13 residues. Germline assignment: CDR1 MNHEY and CDR2 SVGAGI. Here the CDR3 reads CASSNIRDTEAFF. The DNA of the CDR3 is TGTGCCAGCAGTAACATCAGGGACACTGAAGCTTTCTTT.

The chain has TRBV9 and TRBJ1-1; weak D call: TRBD1 (5 bases). CDR1 and CDR2 from the germline V gene are SGDLS and YYNGEE. The V gene lost 6 bases and the J gene lost 0 bases, with 15 bases spanning the gap. The CDR3 covers 15 residues. CDR3 sequence reads: CASIRGDRMNTEAFF. CDR3 sequence (DNA): TGTGCCAGCATACGGGGGGACCGCATGAACACTGAAGCTTTCTTT.

This clone was recorded a few times. The CDR3 here is CASSVVGSVRQYF. CDR3 DNA sequence: TGTGCCAGCAGTGTGGTTGGCTCCGTGCGGCAGTACTTC. The V gene is TRBV2, the J gene TRBJ2-5; D is undetermined. Trimming stripped 4 bases from V and 11 bases from J, with 17 bases between. The germline CDR1 and CDR2 sequences are SNHLY and FYNNEI. The CDR3 is 13 amino acids. Combining the CDR3 with reference TRBV2 and TRBJ2-5 gives the whole variable domain EPEVTQTPSHQVTQMGQEVILRCVPISNHLYFYWYRQILGQKVEFLVSFYNNEISEKSEIFDDQFSVERPDGSNFTLKIRSTKLEDSAMYFCASSVVGSVRQYFGPGTRLLVL.

This rearrangement joins TRBV27 to TRBJ2-7; 7 positions agree with TRBD1. CDR1 MNHEY and CDR2 SMNVEV come from the germline V gene (reference sequence). V trimming: 5 bases; J trimming: 5 bases; junction bases outside the gene matches: 12. The CDR3 length is 15 residues. The CDR3 is CASSPIPGQTNEQYF. The CDR3 region has the DNA TGTGCCAGCAGTCCTATACCGGGACAGACGAACGAGCAGTACTTC.

This clone was detected a few times. The V gene is TRBV11-2, the J gene TRBJ1-4; tentative D call: TRBD1 (6 bases). V was trimmed by 6 bases and J by 4 bases, leaving 9 bases between them. The CDR3 is made up of 13 amino acids. Germline CDR1 and CDR2: SGHAT and FQNNGV. The CDR3 region is CASSQGSNEKLFF. CDR3 DNA: TGTGCCAGCAGTCAGGGGAGTAATGAAAAACTGTTTTTT.

V is TRBV7-2 and J is TRBJ2-7, with TRBD1 matching over 7 bases. Germline V gives CDR1 SGHTA, CDR2 FQGNSA. After removal of 5 bases from V and 6 bases from J, the junction contained 4 bases not matched to a gene. This CDR3 spans 12 amino acids. This CDR3 is CASSPQGLEQYF. CDR3 DNA: TGTGCCAGCAGCCCACAGGGGCTCGAGCAGTACTTC.

The J gene is TRBJ1-2, the V gene TRBV9; the match to TRBD1 covers 9 bases. Germline CDR1 and CDR2: SGDLS and YYNGEE. The CDR3 has 15 amino acids. Trimming took 1 base from V and 8 from J; bases not matched to a gene: 9. CDR3 in amino acids: CASSVSTGQGGGYTF. The CDR3 DNA reads as TGTGCCAGCAGCGTATCTACGGGACAGGGAGGCGGCTACACCTTC. Full variable domain (remainder filled in from reference TRBV9 and TRBJ1-2): DSGVTQTPKHLITATGQRVTLRCSPRSGDLSVYWYQQSLDQGLQFLIQYYNGEERAKGNILERFSAQQFPDLHSELNLSSLELGDSALYFCASSVSTGQGGGYTFGSGTRLTVV.

V and J are TRBV6-6 and TRBJ2-1; tentative D call: TRBD1 (6 bases). Per the germline V gene, CDR1 is MNHNY and CDR2 is SVGAGI (reference sequence). With 6 bases removed from V and 0 bases from J, the gap between germline ends came to 15 bases. CDR3 size: 16 residues. For the CDR3, the DNA is TGTGCCAGCAGCTGGACAGCACCCAACTCCTACAATGAGCAGTTCTTC. It codes for CASSWTAPNSYNEQFF.

V usage is TRBV2 and J usage is TRBJ2-1, with 14 bases identical to TRBD2. V lost 9 bases, J lost 9 bases, and 7 bases stayed unmatched. Germline lookup yields CDR1 SNHLY and CDR2 FYNNEI. This CDR3 has 14 amino acids. In DNA, the CDR3 is TGTGCCAGTCGGACTAGCGGGGGGACTCCTGAGCAGTTCTTC. It encodes CASRTSGGTPEQFF.

This rearrangement joins TRBV18 to TRBJ1-1; D gene ambiguous. CDR3 length: 14 residues. Trimming shortened V by 3 bases and J by 4 bases, and 12 bases separated the two germline ends. Germline values: CDR1 KGHSH, CDR2 LQKENI. In DNA, the CDR3 is TGTGCCAGCTCACCGCCTGGCCGAGGCACTGAAGCTTTCTTT. It yields the protein CASSPPGRGTEAFF.

The table lists this clone with many counts. The chain carries TRBV9 and TRBJ1-3; unclear D gene. Germline-derived CDR1 and CDR2 are SGDLS and YYNGEE. V dropped 0 bases and J dropped 0 bases, with 7 bases sitting between them. The CDR3 sequence is 15 residues long. The CDR3 sequence is CASSVGTVSGNTIYF. The CDR3 coding sequence is TGTGCCAGCAGCGTAGGCACAGTCTCTGGAAACACCATATATTTT.

With respect to this clone: Additional DNA sequences in this sample encode the identical CDR3. This chain links TRBV5-1 with TRBJ2-3; 13 nucleotides match TRBD2. CDR1 is SGHRS and CDR2 is YFSETQ in the germline V gene. The CDR3 consists of 16 residues. J gave up 5 bases and V 5 bases, and 8 bases lay outside the gene matches. The CDR3 region has the DNA TGCGCCAGCAGACGAGGACTAGCGGGAGAAGGAGATACGCAGTATTTT. This encodes CASRRGLAGEGDTQYF.